Listed here are 20 T cell receptor beta chains from one sample, sequenced in a study of blood T cell repertoires in COVID-19. Here immunoSEQ multiplex PCR was the method, and the copy in TCRdb shows in-frame clones only, minus some. This sample yields 300,000 or so clones, of which just over 85% are seen a single time; around 4.4% belongs to the top ten. Input material: PBMCs or T cells enriched from blood (not recorded which). These receptors were collected from a woman in her thirties or forties with acute COVID-19.

The rearrangement joins TRBV7-2 to TRBJ1-6; 8 bases line up with TRBD1. The germline V gene has CDR1 SGHTA and CDR2 FQGNSA. V lost 5 bases, J lost 9 bases, and 12 bases stayed unmatched. The length of the CDR3 is 16 residues. CDR3 in amino acids: CASSVTRGPSGSPLHF. The CDR3 DNA is TGTGCCAGCAGCGTAACCAGGGGGCCTTCGGGTTCACCCCTCCACTTT.

This clone was recorded once. The chain combines TRBV6-6 with TRBJ2-1; 11 bases align to TRBD1. The germline V gene encodes CDR1 MNHNY and CDR2 SVGAGI (reference sequence). The CDR3 runs 16 residues. V gave up 5 bases and J gave up 10 bases; unmatched junction bases: 13. The CDR3 DNA sequence: TGTGCCAGCAGTCGGGGTGGACAGGGGGCGAGGCTGGAGCAGTTCTTC. It codes for CASSRGGQGARLEQFF.

The gene calls are TRBV27 and TRBJ2-7; 7 bases line up with TRBD1. J lost 1 base, V lost 4 bases, and 1 base had no gene match. CDR1 and CDR2 (germline): MNHEY, SMNVEV (reference sequence). The CDR3 sequence is 13 residues long. CDR3 DNA: TGTGCCAGCAGTTCAGGGGGTTCCTACGAGCAGTACTTC. It yields the protein CASSSGGSYEQYF.

The rearrangement joins TRBV4-3 to TRBJ1-1, with TRBD1 as a possible D gene (6 bases). Trimming left V 1 base short and J 1 base short, with 13 bases between. CDR3 length: 16 residues. Germline CDR1 reads LGHNA; CDR2 reads YSLEER. CDR3 sequence (DNA): TGCGCCAGCAGCCAAGGCCTCGGACAGAGGAACACTGAAGCTTTCTTT. Its protein is CASSQGLGQRNTEAFF.

For the CDR3, the DNA is TGTGCCAGCAACTGGACAGATCATTATCTCGGCTACACCTTC. Translation: CASNWTDHYLGYTF. V and J are TRBV21-1 and TRBJ1-2; the table names TRBD1, a call not compared with the DNA. TRBV21-1 is a listed pseudogene. The CDR3 contains 14 residues.

This sequence joins TRBV27 and TRBJ1-2; the D gene is possibly TRBD1 (6 bases). This CDR3 has 15 residues. Germline V gene data show CDR1 as MNHEY and CDR2 as SMNVEV (reference sequence). V dropped 5 bases and J dropped 3 bases, with 16 bases sitting between them. The CDR3 loop is CASSPHRAGDYGYTF. The CDR3 DNA reads as TGTGCCAGCAGTCCACACAGGGCCGGGGACTATGGCTACACCTTC.

In DNA form, the CDR3 reads TGTGCCAGCAGCCAGGGTACGTTTGGCTACACCTTC. Translating it yields CASSQGTFGYTF. The V and J genes are TRBV25-1 and TRBJ1-2; D is perhaps TRBD1 (5 bases). The CDR3 totals 12 residues. Germline V gene data show CDR1 as MGHDK and CDR2 as SYGVNS. V lost 6 bases to trimming and J lost 7 bases, with 12 bases between them.

V is TRBV5-1 and J is TRBJ1-4, with 9 bases matching TRBD1. Germline lookup yields CDR1 SGHRS and CDR2 YFSETQ. This CDR3 comprises 12 residues. V lost 3 bases, J lost 10 bases, and 1 base stayed unmatched. The CDR3 here is CASSSTGGKLFF. The CDR3 DNA reads as TGCGCCAGCAGCTCGACAGGGGGAAAACTGTTTTTT.

V is TRBV15 and J is TRBJ1-2; D possibly corresponds to TRBD1 (5 bases). This CDR3 is built from 14 residues. Germline V lookup: CDR1 LNHNV, CDR2 YYDKDF (reference sequence). Trimming shortened V by 7 bases and J by 1 base, and 13 bases separated the two germline ends. The chain's CDR3 is CATTPGYLNYGYTF. The DNA of the CDR3 is TGTGCCACCACCCCAGGGTATCTTAACTATGGCTACACCTTC.

The V and J genes are TRBV2 and TRBJ1-5; 8 nucleotides align to TRBD1. Germline V gene lookup returns CDR1 SNHLY and CDR2 FYNNEI. The CDR3 length is 15 residues. With 4 bases clipped from V and 3 bases from J, the junction kept 5 bases outside the gene matches. CDR3 sequence (DNA): TGTGCCAGCAGTGGGCAGGACAGGGACAATCAGCCCCAGCATTTT. It yields the protein CASSGQDRDNQPQHF.

The rearrangement joins TRBV4-3 to TRBJ2-1, with TRBD2 matching over 9 bases. Trimming at V came to 4 bases and at J to 6 bases, leaving 13 bases not matched to a gene. There are 17 residues in the CDR3. Germline values: CDR1 LGHNA, CDR2 YSLEER. CDR3 in DNA: TGCGCCAGCAGCCCTAGACCCGCTAGCGGGGTTCCCAATGAGCAGTTCTTC. It specifies CASSPRPASGVPNEQFF.

The chain couples TRBV5-1 to TRBJ1-6; 7 nucleotides match TRBD1. J was trimmed by 5 bases and V by 2 bases; bases with no gene match: 4. The CDR3 is 15 amino acids. Germline V gives CDR1 SGHRS, CDR2 YFSETQ. The CDR3: CASSLPDRDNSPLHF. Written as DNA, the CDR3 is TGCGCCAGCAGCTTACCCGACAGGGATAATTCACCCCTCCACTTT.

The genes are TRBV5-4 and TRBJ1-3; a possible D gene is TRBD1 (5 bases). V was shortened by 4 bases and J by 8 bases, with 22 bases between the two germline ends. Germline CDR1 is SGHNT and CDR2 is YYREEE (reference sequence). CDR3 size: 16 residues. This chain's CDR3 is CASSSLNRLVLHTIYF. CDR3 nucleotides: TGTGCCAGCAGCAGTTTGAACAGGTTAGTCTTGCACACCATATATTTT.

Points on this clone: The sample has other DNA sequences that encode this CDR3 too. The CDR3 DNA reads as TGTGCCAGCAGCACACAGGGGAACACTGAAGCTTTCTTT. Its translation is CASSTQGNTEAFF. The J gene is TRBJ1-1, the V gene TRBV9; a weak D match, TRBD1 (6 bases). Germline lookup yields CDR1 SGDLS and CDR2 YYNGEE. The CDR3 contains 13 residues. Between the trimmed V and J ends, which lost 4 bases and 1 base, there was a span of 8 bases.

The rearrangement joins TRBV18 to TRBJ1-5, with a possible D match to TRBD1 (5 bases). The germline CDR1 and CDR2 sequences are KGHSH and LQKENI. CDR3 length equals 16 residues. The V end was cut by 4 bases, the J end by 1 base, with 14 bases between. The CDR3 nucleotides are TGTGCCAGCTCACGAGACGACAGACAGAGCAATCAGCCCCAGCATTTT. Its translation is CASSRDDRQSNQPQHF.

The V and J genes are TRBV11-1 and TRBJ1-4; D is unresolved. V gave up 1 base and J gave up 8 bases, with 14 bases separating them. The CDR3 covers 15 residues. From germline, CDR1 is SGHAT and CDR2 FQDESV (reference sequence). The CDR3 DNA sequence: TGTGCCAGCAGCTTAGTCCGGACTACGAGCGAAAAACTGTTTTTT. It codes for CASSLVRTTSEKLFF.

The chain links TRBV11-3 to TRBJ2-3; the match to TRBD2 covers 9 bases. CDR1 is SGHNT and CDR2 is YENEEA in the germline V gene. V lost 5 bases, J lost 6 bases, and 12 bases stayed unmatched. This CDR3 has 16 residues. The CDR3 spells CASSPQGGGREDTQYF. CDR3 coding DNA: TGTGCCAGCAGCCCCCAGGGGGGCGGGAGGGAGGATACGCAGTATTTT.

This clone was seen more than once but under ten times. V is TRBV19 and J is TRBJ1-4; a possible D gene is TRBD1 (5 bases). V lost 3 bases to trimming and J lost 7 bases, with 15 bases between them. The CDR3 loop spans 15 amino acids. The V gene's germline CDR1 is LNHDA and CDR2 SQIVND (reference sequence). CDR3 nucleotide sequence: TGTGCCAGTAGTATGGGACTCCAGCGCGGTGAAAAACTGTTTTTT. This encodes CASSMGLQRGEKLFF.

This chain links TRBV9 with TRBJ2-3; tentative D call: TRBD2 (6 bases). Deletions cut 6 bases from V and 2 bases from J, with 10 bases between. Per the germline V gene, CDR1 is SGDLS and CDR2 is YYNGEE. This CDR3 contains 13 residues. The DNA of the CDR3 is TGTGCCAGCACACGGGAGTTCACAGATACGCAGTATTTT. Translation: CASTREFTDTQYF.

This chain uses TRBV3-1 (or the pseudogene TRBV3-2) with TRBJ1-2; D is uncertain. Germline V lookup: CDR1 LGHDT, CDR2 YNNKEL (reference sequence). The CDR3 extends over 16 amino acids. Trimming took off 3 bases at V and 7 bases at J, with 21 bases between the two ends. This CDR3 reads CASSQSRAGMGGGYTF. CDR3 nucleotide sequence: TGTGCCAGCAGCCAGTCGAGGGCCGGCATGGGAGGTGGCTACACCTTC.